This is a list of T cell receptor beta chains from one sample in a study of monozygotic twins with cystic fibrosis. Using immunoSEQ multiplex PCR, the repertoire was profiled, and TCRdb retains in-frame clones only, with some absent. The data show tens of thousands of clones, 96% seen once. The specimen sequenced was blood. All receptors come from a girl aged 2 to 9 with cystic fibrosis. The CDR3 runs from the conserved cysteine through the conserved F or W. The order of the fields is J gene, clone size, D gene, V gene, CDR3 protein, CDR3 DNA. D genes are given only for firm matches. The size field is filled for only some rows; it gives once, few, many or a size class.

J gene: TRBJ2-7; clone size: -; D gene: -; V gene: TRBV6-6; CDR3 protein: CASTQRRGRLYEQYF; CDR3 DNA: TGTGCCAGCACCCAGCGGCGGGGAAGGCTCTACGAGCAGTACTTC
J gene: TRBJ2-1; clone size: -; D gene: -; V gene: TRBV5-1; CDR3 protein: CASSLELVFNEQFF; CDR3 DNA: TGCGCCAGCAGCTTGGAACTAGTATTCAATGAGCAGTTCTTC
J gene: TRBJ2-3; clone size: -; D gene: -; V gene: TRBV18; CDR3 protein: CASSPPITSHADTQYF; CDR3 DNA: TGTGCCAGCTCACCACCGATTACTAGTCATGCAGATACGCAGTATTTT
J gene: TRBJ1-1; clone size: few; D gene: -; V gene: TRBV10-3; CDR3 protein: CAISELGQNTEAFF; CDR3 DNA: TGTGCCATCAGTGAGCTTGGACAGAACACTGAAGCTTTCTTT
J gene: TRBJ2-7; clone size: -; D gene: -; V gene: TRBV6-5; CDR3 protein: CATVAAHEQYF; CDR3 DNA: TGTGCGACCGTTGCCGCCCACGAGCAGTACTTC
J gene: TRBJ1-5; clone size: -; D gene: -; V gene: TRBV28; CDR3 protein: CATTTGANQPQHF; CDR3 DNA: TGTGCCACCACTACTGGGGCCAATCAGCCCCAGCATTTT
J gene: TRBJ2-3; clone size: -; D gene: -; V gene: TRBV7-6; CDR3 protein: CASSFLGGRTRDTQYF; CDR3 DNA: TGTGCCAGCAGCTTCTTAGGGGGGAGAACAAGGGATACGCAGTATTTT
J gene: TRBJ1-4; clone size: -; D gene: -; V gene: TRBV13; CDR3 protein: CASSARGGPNEKLFF; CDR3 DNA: TGTGCCAGCAGCGCTCGGGGGGGACCGAATGAAAAACTGTTTTTT
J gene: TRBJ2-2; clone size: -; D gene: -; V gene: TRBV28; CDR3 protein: CASNGQLNTGELFF; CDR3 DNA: TGTGCCAGCAATGGGCAGCTCAACACCGGGGAGCTGTTTTTT
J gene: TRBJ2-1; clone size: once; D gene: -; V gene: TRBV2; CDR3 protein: CASRSGAHNEQFF; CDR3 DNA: TGTGCCAGCAGGTCCGGGGCGCACAATGAGCAGTTCTTC
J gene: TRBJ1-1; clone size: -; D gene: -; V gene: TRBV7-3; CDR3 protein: CASSFSPAHYSPNTEAFF; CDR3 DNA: TGTGCCAGCTCTTTTAGCCCAGCCCATTATTCGCCGAACACTGAAGCTTTCTTT
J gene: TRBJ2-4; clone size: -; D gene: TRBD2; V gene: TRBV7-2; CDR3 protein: CASRGSGTKNIQYF; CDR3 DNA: TGTGCCAGCAGGGGTAGCGGGACCAAAAACATTCAGTACTTC
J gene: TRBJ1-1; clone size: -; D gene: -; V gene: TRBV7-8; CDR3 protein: CASSLKVNTEAFF; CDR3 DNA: TGTGCCAGCAGCTTAAAAGTGAACACTGAAGCTTTCTTT
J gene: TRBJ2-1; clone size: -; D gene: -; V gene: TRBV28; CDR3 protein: CASSPSRGRGKYNEQFF; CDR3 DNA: TGTGCCAGCAGCCCTTCGCGGGGCAGGGGAAAATACAATGAGCAGTTCTTC
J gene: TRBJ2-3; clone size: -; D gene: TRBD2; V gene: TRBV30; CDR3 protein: CAWANRWLAGGGADTQYF; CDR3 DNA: TGTGCCTGGGCTAATAGGTGGCTAGCGGGAGGCGGGGCAGATACGCAGTATTTT
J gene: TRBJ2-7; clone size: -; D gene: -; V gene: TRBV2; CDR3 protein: CASSESSGSSYEQYF; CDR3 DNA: TGTGCCAGCAGTGAGTCCAGCGGAAGCTCCTACGAGCAGTACTTC
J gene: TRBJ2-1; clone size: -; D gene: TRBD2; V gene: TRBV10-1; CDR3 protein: CASSAGGSYNEQFF; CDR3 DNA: TGCGCCAGCTCGGCGGGAGGATCCTACAATGAGCAGTTCTTC
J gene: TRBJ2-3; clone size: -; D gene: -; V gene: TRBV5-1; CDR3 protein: CASSFFTDTQYF; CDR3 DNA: TGCGCCAGCAGCTTTTTCACAGATACGCAGTATTTT
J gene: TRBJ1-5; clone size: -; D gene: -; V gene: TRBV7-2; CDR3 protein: CASSLGGRYSNQPQHF; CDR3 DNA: TGTGCCAGCAGCTTAGGAGGGCGGTATAGCAATCAGCCCCAGCATTTT
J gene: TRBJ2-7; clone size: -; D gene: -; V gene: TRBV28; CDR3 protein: CASSLSRGEQYF; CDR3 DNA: TGTGCCAGCAGTTTATCAAGGGGGGAGCAGTACTTC
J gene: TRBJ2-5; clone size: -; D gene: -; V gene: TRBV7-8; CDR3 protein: CASSFRDYQETQYF; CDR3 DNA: TGTGCCAGCAGCTTCCGGGACTACCAAGAGACCCAGTACTTC
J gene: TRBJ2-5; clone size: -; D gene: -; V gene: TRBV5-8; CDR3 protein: CASSPRGAGETQYF; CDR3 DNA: TGTGCCAGCAGCCCCCGGGGGGCGGGGGAGACCCAGTACTTC
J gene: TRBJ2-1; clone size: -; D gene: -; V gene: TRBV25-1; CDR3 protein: CASSGISSYNEQFF; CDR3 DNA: TGTGCCAGCTCGGGGATTAGCTCCTACAATGAGCAGTTCTTC
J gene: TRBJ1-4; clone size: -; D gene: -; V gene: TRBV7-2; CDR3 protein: CASRRQLTNEKLFF; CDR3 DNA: TGTGCCAGTAGGAGACAGCTGACTAATGAAAAACTGTTTTTT
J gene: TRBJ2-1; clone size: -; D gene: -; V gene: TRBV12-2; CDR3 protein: CASRLEDREGRNEQFF; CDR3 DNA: TGTGCAAGTCGCTTGGAGGATAGGGAGGGCCGTAATGAGCAGTTCTTC
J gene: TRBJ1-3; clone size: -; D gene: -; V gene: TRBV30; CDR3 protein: CAWSVGTPGNTIYF; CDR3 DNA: TGTGCCTGGAGTGTTGGGACGCCTGGAAACACCATATATTTT
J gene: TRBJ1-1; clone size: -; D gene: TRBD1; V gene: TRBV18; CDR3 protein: CASSQNRGRPEAFF; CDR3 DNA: TGTGCCAGCTCACAGAACAGGGGTAGGCCTGAAGCTTTCTTT
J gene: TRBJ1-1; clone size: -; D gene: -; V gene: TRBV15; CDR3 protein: CATSRRPNTEAFF; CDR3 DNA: TGTGCCACCAGCAGACGACCAAACACTGAAGCTTTCTTT
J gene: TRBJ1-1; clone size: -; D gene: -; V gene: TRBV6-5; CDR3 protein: CASSYSTGNTEAFF; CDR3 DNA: TGTGCCAGCAGTTACTCGACAGGGAACACTGAAGCTTTCTTT
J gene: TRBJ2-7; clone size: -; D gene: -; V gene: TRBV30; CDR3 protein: CAWSLALYSEQYF; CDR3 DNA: TGTGCCTGGAGTTTGGCTTTATACTCCGAGCAGTACTTC
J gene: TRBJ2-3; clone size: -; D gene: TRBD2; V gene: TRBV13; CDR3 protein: CASSRSRIIAGIGDTQYF; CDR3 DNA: TGTGCCAGCAGTCGCAGCAGGATCATAGCGGGCATCGGAGATACGCAGTATTTT
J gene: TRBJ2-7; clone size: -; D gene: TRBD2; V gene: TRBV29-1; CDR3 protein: CSVEGLAATYEQYF; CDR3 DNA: TGCAGCGTTGAAGGGCTAGCGGCTACCTACGAGCAGTACTTC
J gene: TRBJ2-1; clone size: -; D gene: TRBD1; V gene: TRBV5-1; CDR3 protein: CASSPGQREQFF; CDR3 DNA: TGCGCCAGCAGCCCGGGACAGCGTGAGCAGTTCTTC
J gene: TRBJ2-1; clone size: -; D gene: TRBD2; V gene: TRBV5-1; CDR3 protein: CASSLLSGRVFDEQFF; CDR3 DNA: TGCGCCAGCAGCTTGCTTAGCGGGAGGGTTTTCGATGAGCAGTTCTTC
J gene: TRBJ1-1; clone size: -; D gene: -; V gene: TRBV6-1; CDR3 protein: CASSGRDRLTEAFF; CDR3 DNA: TGTGCCAGCAGTGGCCGAGACAGGTTGACTGAAGCTTTCTTT
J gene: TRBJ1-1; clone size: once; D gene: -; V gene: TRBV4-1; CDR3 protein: CASSQAGSLTEAFF; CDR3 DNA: TGCGCCAGCAGCCAAGCGGGCTCACTTACTGAAGCTTTCTTT
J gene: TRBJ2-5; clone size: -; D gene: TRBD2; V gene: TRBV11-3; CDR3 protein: CASSLGGSGETQYF; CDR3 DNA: TGTGCCAGCAGCTTAGGCGGGAGCGGGGAGACCCAGTACTTC
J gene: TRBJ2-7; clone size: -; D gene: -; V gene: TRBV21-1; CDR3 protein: CARNGGQGLSCDSYEQYF; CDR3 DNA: TGTGCCAGGAATGGGGGACAGGGCTTGTCTTGCGACTCCTACGAGCAGTACTTC
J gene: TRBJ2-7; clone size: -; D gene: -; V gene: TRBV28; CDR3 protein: CASRTDTYEQYF; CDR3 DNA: TGTGCCAGCAGGACGGACACCTACGAGCAGTACTTC
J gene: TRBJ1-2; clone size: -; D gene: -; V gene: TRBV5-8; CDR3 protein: CASSLTTAGIGYTF; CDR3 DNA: TGTGCCAGCAGCTTGACCACAGCCGGTATCGGCTACACCTTC
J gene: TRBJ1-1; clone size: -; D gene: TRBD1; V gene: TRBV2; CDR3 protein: CASRGTGLPIMNTEAFF; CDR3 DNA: TGTGCCAGCAGAGGGACAGGGTTGCCCATCATGAACACTGAAGCTTTCTTT
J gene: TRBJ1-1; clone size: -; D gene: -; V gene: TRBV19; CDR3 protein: CASSVAGFTEAFF; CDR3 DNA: TGTGCCAGTAGTGTCGCAGGGTTCACTGAAGCTTTCTTT
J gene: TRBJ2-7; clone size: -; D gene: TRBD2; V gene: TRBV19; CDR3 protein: CASSLGGVYEQYF; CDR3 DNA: TGTGCCAGTAGTCTGGGAGGGGTCTACGAGCAGTACTTC
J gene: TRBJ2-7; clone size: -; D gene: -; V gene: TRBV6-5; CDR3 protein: CASSYGGMDEQYF; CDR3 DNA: TGTGCCAGCAGTTACGGGGGGATGGACGAGCAGTACTTC
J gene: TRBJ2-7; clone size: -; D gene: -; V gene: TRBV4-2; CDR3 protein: CASSQEWGGTYEQYF; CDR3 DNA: TGTGCCAGCAGCCAAGAATGGGGCGGAACCTACGAGCAGTACTTC
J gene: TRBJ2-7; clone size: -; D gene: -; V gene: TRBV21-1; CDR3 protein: CASRRGLAGTYEQYF; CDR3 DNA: TGTGCCAGCAGGAGGGGACTAGCGGGAACCTACGAGCAGTACTTC
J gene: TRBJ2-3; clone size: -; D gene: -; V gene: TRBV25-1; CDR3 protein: CASSEGGFPIRDTQYF; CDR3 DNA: TGTGCCAGCAGTGAAGGGGGGTTCCCAATCCGAGATACGCAGTATTTT
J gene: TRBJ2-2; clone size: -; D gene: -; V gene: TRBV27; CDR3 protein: CASSFLGTTGELFF; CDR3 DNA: TGTGCCAGCAGTTTTCTCGGTACCACCGGGGAGCTGTTTTTT
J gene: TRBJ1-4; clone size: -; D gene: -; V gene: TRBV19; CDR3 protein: CASSTRGVFHEKLFF; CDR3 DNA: TGTGCCAGTAGTACAAGGGGGGTGTTCCATGAAAAACTGTTTTTT
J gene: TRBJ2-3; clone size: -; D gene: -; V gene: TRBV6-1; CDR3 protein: CASSEEGAPFTDTQYF; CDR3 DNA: TGTGCCAGCAGTGAGGAAGGGGCACCCTTCACAGATACGCAGTATTTT
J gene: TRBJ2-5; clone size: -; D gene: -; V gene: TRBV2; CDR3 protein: CASRGDTEETQYF; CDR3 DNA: TGTGCCAGCAGAGGAGACACTGAAGAGACCCAGTACTTC
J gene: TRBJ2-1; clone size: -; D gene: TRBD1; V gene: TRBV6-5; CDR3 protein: CASSLPGGDEQFF; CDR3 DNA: TGTGCCAGCAGTCTGCCAGGGGGCGACGAGCAGTTCTTC
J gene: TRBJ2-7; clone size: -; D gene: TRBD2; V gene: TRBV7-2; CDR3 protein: CASSPTPLAHQYF; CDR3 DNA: TGTGCCAGCAGCCCCACACCACTAGCGCACCAGTACTTC
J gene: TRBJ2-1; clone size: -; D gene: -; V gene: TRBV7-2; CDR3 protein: CASRPQGGYNEQFF; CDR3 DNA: TGTGCCAGCAGACCACAGGGGGGGTACAATGAGCAGTTCTTC
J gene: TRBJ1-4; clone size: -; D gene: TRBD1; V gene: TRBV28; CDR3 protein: CASSDGQGAWSNEKLFF; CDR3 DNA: TGTGCCAGCAGCGATGGACAGGGGGCATGGAGTAATGAAAAACTGTTTTTT
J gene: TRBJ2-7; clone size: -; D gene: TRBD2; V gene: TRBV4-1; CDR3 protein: CASSQVGSGRASEQYF; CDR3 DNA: TGCGCCAGCAGCCAAGTGGGCAGCGGGAGGGCCTCCGAGCAGTACTTC
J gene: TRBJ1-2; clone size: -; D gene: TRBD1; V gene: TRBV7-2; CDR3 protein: CASSADRTYGYTF; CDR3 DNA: TGTGCCAGCAGCGCGGACAGGACCTATGGCTACACCTTC
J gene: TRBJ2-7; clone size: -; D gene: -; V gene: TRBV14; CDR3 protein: CASSHWDYEQYF; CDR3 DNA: TGTGCCAGCAGCCATTGGGACTACGAGCAGTACTTC
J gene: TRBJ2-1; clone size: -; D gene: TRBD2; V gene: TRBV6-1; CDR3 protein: CASSQREEPWNEQFF; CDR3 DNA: TGTGCCAGCAGTCAGCGGGAGGAACCTTGGAATGAGCAGTTCTTC